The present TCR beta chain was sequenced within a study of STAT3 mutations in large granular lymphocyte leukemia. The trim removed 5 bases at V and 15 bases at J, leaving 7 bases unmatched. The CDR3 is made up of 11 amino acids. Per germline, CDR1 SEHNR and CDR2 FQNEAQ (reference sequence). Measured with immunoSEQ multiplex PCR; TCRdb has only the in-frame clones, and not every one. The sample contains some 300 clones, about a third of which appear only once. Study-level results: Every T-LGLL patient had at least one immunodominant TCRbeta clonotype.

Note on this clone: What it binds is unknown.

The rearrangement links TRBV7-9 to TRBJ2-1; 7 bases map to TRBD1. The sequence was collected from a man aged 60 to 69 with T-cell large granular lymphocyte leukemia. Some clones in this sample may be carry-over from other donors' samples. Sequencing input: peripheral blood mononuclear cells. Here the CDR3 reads CASSTGVVGFF. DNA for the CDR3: TGTGCCAGCAGCACAGGGGTGGTTGGGTTCTTC. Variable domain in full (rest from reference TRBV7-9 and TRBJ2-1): DTGVSQNPRHKITKRGQNVTFRCDPISEHNRLYWYRQTLGQGPEFLTYFQNEAQLEKSRLLSDRFSAERPKGSFSTLEIQRTEQGDSAMYLCASSTGVVGFFGPGTRLTVL.